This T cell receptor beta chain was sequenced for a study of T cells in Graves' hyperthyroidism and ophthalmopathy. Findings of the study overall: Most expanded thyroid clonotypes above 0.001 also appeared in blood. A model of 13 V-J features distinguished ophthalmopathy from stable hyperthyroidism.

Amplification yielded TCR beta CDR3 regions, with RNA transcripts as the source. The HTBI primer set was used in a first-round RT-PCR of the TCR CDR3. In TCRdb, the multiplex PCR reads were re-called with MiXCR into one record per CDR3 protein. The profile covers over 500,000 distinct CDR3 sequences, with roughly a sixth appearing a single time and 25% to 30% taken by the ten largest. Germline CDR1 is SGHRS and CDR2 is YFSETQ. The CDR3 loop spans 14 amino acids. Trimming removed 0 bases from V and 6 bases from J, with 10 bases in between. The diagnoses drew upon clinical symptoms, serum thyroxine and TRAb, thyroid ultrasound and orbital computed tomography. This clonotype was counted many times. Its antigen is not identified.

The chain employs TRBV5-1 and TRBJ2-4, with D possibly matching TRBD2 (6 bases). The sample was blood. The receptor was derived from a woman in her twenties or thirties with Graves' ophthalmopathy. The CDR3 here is CASSLGGDGNIQYF. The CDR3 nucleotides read TGCGCCAGCAGCTTGGGGGGGGATGGAAACATTCAGTACTTC.